These 13 T cell receptor beta chains came from one sample sequenced in a study of graft-versus-host responses after intestinal transplantation. Measured with immunoSEQ multiplex PCR; TCRdb has only the in-frame clones, and not every one. The sample includes about 85,000 clones, roughly 90% of them seen just once. For these TCRs, the target antigens are not known. The source was unstimulated CD8+ T cells sorted from spleen or lymph node cells, collected before transplant. Receptors originate from a human donor who was the organ donor for an intestinal transplant.

This chain uses TRBV27 with TRBJ2-5; possible D gene TRBD1, 5 bases. The end of the DNA is better explained by TRBJ2-7, so the J call may be wrong. This CDR3 has 16 residues. Germline assignment: CDR1 MNHEY and CDR2 SMNVEV (reference sequence). Here the CDR3 reads CASSPQGGVSSYEQYF. DNA for the CDR3: TGTGCCAGCAGCCCTCAGGGTGGGGTTAGCTCCTACGAGCAGTACTTC.

V usage is TRBV6-5 and J usage is TRBJ2-3; 9 nucleotides line up with TRBD2. The germline CDR1 and CDR2 sequences are MNHEY and SVGAGI. The CDR3 is 15 residues long. J gave up 1 base and V 5 bases, and 4 bases lay outside the gene matches. The CDR3 region is CASSGLAGRTDTQYF. The CDR3 coding sequence is TGTGCCAGCAGTGGTCTAGCGGGGCGCACAGATACGCAGTATTTT.

The chain couples TRBV4-1 to TRBJ2-5; D is perhaps TRBD1 (6 bases). The V gene lost 4 bases and the J gene lost 6 bases, with 15 bases spanning the gap. CDR3 size: 14 residues. The V gene's germline CDR1 is MGHRA and CDR2 YSYEKL. CDR3 protein: CASSPLRGVKTQYF. CDR3 bases: TGCGCCAGCAGCCCTCTCAGGGGCGTAAAGACCCAGTACTTC.

The V and J genes are TRBV6-6 and TRBJ1-1; D gene ambiguous. The germline V gene encodes CDR1 MNHNY and CDR2 SVGAGI (reference sequence). Trimming took 5 bases from V and 0 from J, leaving 10 bases between them. The CDR3 covers 14 residues. The CDR3, as DNA: TGTGCCAGCAGTCCCCAGACGATGAACACTGAAGCTTTCTTT. Residues: CASSPQTMNTEAFF.

This chain links TRBV5-5 with TRBJ1-4; the D gene is possibly TRBD1 (6 bases). Deletions cut 3 bases from V and 4 bases from J, with 10 bases between. There are 14 residues in the CDR3. The germline V gene encodes CDR1 SGHKS and CDR2 YYEKEE (reference sequence). CDR3 loop: CASSSQGLNEKLFF. Here the CDR3 DNA reads TGTGCCAGCAGCTCACAGGGACTTAATGAAAAACTGTTTTTT.

This clone was recorded once. The rearrangement joins TRBV5-4 to TRBJ2-2; TRBD1 or TRBD2 may be the D gene (5 bases each). The V and J ends lost 0 bases and 4 bases respectively, with 13 bases between them. The CDR3 has 16 residues. Germline V CDR1 and CDR2: SGHNT, YYREEE (reference sequence). The CDR3 nucleotides read TGTGCCAGCAGCTTGGTATGGGGGTCAGGCACCGGGGAGCTGTTTTTT. Its protein is CASSLVWGSGTGELFF.

The V and J genes are TRBV5-4 and TRBJ2-2, with D perhaps matching TRBD2 (5 bases). Trimming removed 2 bases from V and 7 bases from J, with 12 bases in between. The CDR3 runs 14 residues. CDR1 is SGHNT, CDR2 YYREEE, per germline (reference sequence). This chain's CDR3 is CASSFRTGFGELFF. The DNA of the CDR3 is TGTGCCAGCAGCTTCCGGACGGGGTTCGGGGAGCTGTTTTTT.

The rearrangement joins TRBV2 to TRBJ2-5; 11 bases are a match to TRBD2. Near its end, the DNA agrees better with TRBJ2-7, so the J call may be wrong. The V gene's germline CDR1 is SNHLY and CDR2 FYNNEI. The CDR3 length is 17 residues. CDR3 DNA sequence: TGTGCCAGCAGTGAGAGGCTAGCGGGGGGCACATCCTACGAGCAGTACTTC. This encodes CASSERLAGGTSYEQYF.

CDR3 in DNA: TGTGCCAGCAGCTTAGACTGGGGGAGCAATCAGCCCCAGCATTTT. Residues: CASSLDWGSNQPQHF. The V and J genes are TRBV11-2 and TRBJ1-5, with D maybe TRBD1 (5 bases). The CDR3 is made up of 15 amino acids. Germline V gives CDR1 SGHAT, CDR2 FQNNGV. Trimming left V 0 bases short and J 1 base short, with 7 bases between.

The V call is TRBV11-3, the J call TRBJ2-2; D uncertain. The germline CDR1 and CDR2 sequences are SGHNT and YENEEA. This CDR3 contains 15 residues. The germline V and J ends were trimmed by 0 bases and 9 bases, with 14 bases remaining between them. CDR3 residues: CASSLDPAVFRELFF. The CDR3 DNA reads as TGTGCCAGCAGCTTAGATCCGGCAGTATTCAGGGAGCTGTTTTTT.

The chain employs TRBV7-3 and TRBJ2-7, with 7 bases matching TRBD2. This CDR3 spans 13 amino acids. Germline trimming cut 4 bases from V and 7 bases from J; bases unmatched to any gene: 7. Germline lookup yields CDR1 SGHTA and CDR2 FQGTGA. The CDR3 nucleotides are TGTGCCAGCAGCTCCGTGACCGGGGGGGAGCAGTACTTC. It specifies CASSSVTGGEQYF.

In DNA form, the CDR3 reads TGTGCCAGCAGTGGGGTTGGCGGAAATCAGCCCCAGCATTTT. Protein: CASSGVGGNQPQHF. This chain uses TRBV6-1 with TRBJ1-5; D remains ambiguous. With 4 bases removed from V and 4 bases from J, the gap between germline ends came to 11 bases. Germline CDR1 reads MNHNS; CDR2 reads SASEGT. CDR3 length: 14 residues.

V usage is TRBV7-9 and J usage is TRBJ2-5; no clear D gene. The J call is uncertain, as TRBJ2-7 better fits the DNA end. The germline gives CDR1 SEHNR, CDR2 FQNEAQ (reference sequence). This CDR3 comprises 14 residues. The DNA of the CDR3 is TGTGCCAGCAGCTTAGGGGTCCCCGCCTACGAGCAGTACTTC. Translated: CASSLGVPAYEQYF.